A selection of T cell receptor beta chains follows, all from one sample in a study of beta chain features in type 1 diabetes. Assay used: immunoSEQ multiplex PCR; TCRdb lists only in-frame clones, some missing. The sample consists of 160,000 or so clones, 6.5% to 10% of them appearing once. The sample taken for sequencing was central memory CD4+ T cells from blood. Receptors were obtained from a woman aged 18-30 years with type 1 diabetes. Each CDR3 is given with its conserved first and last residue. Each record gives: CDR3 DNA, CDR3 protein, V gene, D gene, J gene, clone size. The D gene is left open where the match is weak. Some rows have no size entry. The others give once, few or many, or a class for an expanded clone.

TGTGCCAGCAGTAGGGACAGGGACGAGCAGTACTTC	CASSRDRDEQYF	TRBV2	TRBD1	TRBJ2-7	once
TGCGCCAGCAGCTTGGCCAGGCAGCTAGCGGGAGGGCTCAATGAGCAGTTCTTC	CASSLARQLAGGLNEQFF	TRBV5-1	TRBD2	TRBJ2-1	.
TGTGCCTGGAGTTTGGGGGGGAAAGCTGAGACCCAGTACTTC	CAWSLGGKAETQYF	TRBV30	TRBD2	TRBJ2-5	few
TGTGCCAGCAGCCGAACAGGGGGAATCACTGAAGCTTTCTTT	CASSRTGGITEAFF	TRBV11-3	TRBD1	TRBJ1-1	once
TGTGCCAGCAGACCAGGGGGCGGCAATCAGCCCCAGCATTTT	CASRPGGGNQPQHF	TRBV6-5	TRBD1	TRBJ1-5	.
TGTGCCAGCAGCCAAGTCTTGGGGAGCTCCTACAATGAGCAGTTCTTC	CASSQVLGSSYNEQFF	TRBV4-2	.	TRBJ2-1	many
TGTGCCAGCATCCGAGACATGTTGAATAGCAATCAGCCCCAGCATTTT	CASIRDMLNSNQPQHF	TRBV2	.	TRBJ1-5	few
TGCGCCAGCAGCCAAGCACGCAATCTGCCCGCGGGCGGCTACACCTTC	CASSQARNLPAGGYTF	TRBV23-1	.	TRBJ1-2	.
TGCAGTGCTAGAGATCCTAACACCATATATTTT	CSARDPNTIYF	TRBV20-1	.	TRBJ1-3	few
TGTGCCACCCATTTCCCGGGGGTGAGCGGGACCCAGTACTTC	CATHFPGVSGTQYF	TRBV28	.	TRBJ2-5	.
TGCGCCAGCAGCCCGGCCGGGACACGTAGCTCCTACGAGCAGTACTTC	CASSPAGTRSSYEQYF	TRBV4-3	.	TRBJ2-7	many
TGCGCCAGCAGCCAAGGGGATAGCTGGGACTACGACTACGAGCAGTACTTC	CASSQGDSWDYDYEQYF	TRBV4-3	TRBD2	TRBJ2-7	.
TGCGCCAGCAGCTCGGGACTGCTCCTAGCTAACTATGGCTACACCTTC	CASSSGLLLANYGYTF	TRBV4-3	.	TRBJ1-2	.
TGTGCCAGCAGCTTACAGGGTGCGAACACTGAAGCTTTCTTT	CASSLQGANTEAFF	TRBV7-6	.	TRBJ1-1	few
TGTGCCAGCTCGACAGGGTCGAATCAGCCCCAGCATTTT	CASSTGSNQPQHF	TRBV18	TRBD1	TRBJ1-5	few
TGTGCCAGCAGCTTGGAGGGCGGGCGAGCCGGGGAGCTGTTTTTT	CASSLEGGRAGELFF	TRBV5-5	.	TRBJ2-2	.
TGTGCCAGCAACCTGGGGAGCTTGCGGATAGGCTACACCTTC	CASNLGSLRIGYTF	TRBV28	.	TRBJ1-2	.
TGTGCCAGCAGCTTTGAGCTTTCACTTTATGGCTACACCTTC	CASSFELSLYGYTF	TRBV7-9	.	TRBJ1-2	.
TGTGCCAGCAGTTACTCGGCCTTTGATACGCAGTATTTT	CASSYSAFDTQYF	TRBV6-5	.	TRBJ2-3	.
TGTGCCAGCAGTGATCACGCCGGGACTGGCAGGGCGACCCAGTACTTC	CASSDHAGTGRATQYF	TRBV2	.	TRBJ2-5	few
TGTGCCAGCACCGGCCTCGGGGGGGGAGGGTCGGAGACCCAGTACTTC	CASTGLGGGGSETQYF	TRBV2	TRBD2	TRBJ2-5	.
TGTGCCAGCAGCTCTGAGGGGAACACTGAAGCTTTCTTT	CASSSEGNTEAFF	TRBV7-3	.	TRBJ1-1	.
TGTGCCAGCAGCTCCGGTACAGGGGGTAAACTGTTTTTT	CASSSGTGGKLFF	TRBV7-9	TRBD1	TRBJ1-4	few
TGTGCCAGCAGCCCTATTGGTGGCACCGGGGAGCTGTTTTTT	CASSPIGGTGELFF	TRBV11-2	.	TRBJ2-2	few
TGTGCCAGCAGCTTGGGGCCAGGGCTCTCTGGGGCCAACGTCCTGACTTTC	CASSLGPGLSGANVLTF	TRBV5-4	.	TRBJ2-6	few
TGTGCCAGCTCACCAGTGGACAGGGACTATGGCTACACCTTC	CASSPVDRDYGYTF	TRBV18	TRBD1	TRBJ1-2	few
TGTGCCAGTAGTACCCTCGTCTTAAATTATGGCTACACCTTC	CASSTLVLNYGYTF	TRBV19	.	TRBJ1-2	few
TGTGCCAGCAGTCAAACCGGCAGGGTGGGCACCGGGGAGCTGTTTTTT	CASSQTGRVGTGELFF	TRBV7-8	.	TRBJ2-2	few
TGCGCCAGCAGCCAAGGGTGGGGAGGGGGGCAAGAGACCCAGTACTTC	CASSQGWGGGQETQYF	TRBV4-3	.	TRBJ2-5	.
TGTGCCATCAGTGAGTCTGCGAACAGGGTATACGAGCAGTACTTC	CAISESANRVYEQYF	TRBV10-3	.	TRBJ2-7	few
TGTGCCAGCAGCCCGACAGTGGATACGCAGTATTTT	CASSPTVDTQYF	TRBV7-9	.	TRBJ2-3	.
TGCAGCTCGTACAGGGCCGATAGCGACGAGCAGTACTTC	CSSYRADSDEQYF	TRBV29-1	.	TRBJ2-7	medium-sized
TGTGCCAGCAGCACCGGACAGCCGAATCAGCCCCAGCATTTT	CASSTGQPNQPQHF	TRBV7-2	.	TRBJ1-5	few
TGCGCCAGCAGCCAAGTAGGGACTCATGGCTACACCTTC	CASSQVGTHGYTF	TRBV4-3	.	TRBJ1-2	.
TGTGCCAGCTCATCACAGATTTACTATAGCAATCAGCCCCAGCATTTT	CASSSQIYYSNQPQHF	TRBV18	.	TRBJ1-5	.
TGTGCCAGCAGCTCGGGATCCGTGGGTCAGCCCCAGCATTTT	CASSSGSVGQPQHF	TRBV11-2	.	TRBJ1-5	.
TGTGCCAGCAGCTTACCGACTAGCGGGGGGATTCAAGAGACCCAGTACTTC	CASSLPTSGGIQETQYF	TRBV7-9	TRBD2	TRBJ2-5	many
TGTGCCAGCAGCAGGAGCGGGGGGGATCAAGAGACCCAGTACTTC	CASSRSGGDQETQYF	TRBV7-9	TRBD2	TRBJ2-5	.
TGCGCCAGCACCGCCGGGGAGGGTGAAAAACTGTTTTTT	CASTAGEGEKLFF	TRBV5-1	.	TRBJ1-4	.
TGTGCCAGCTCACCAAGACTAGCGGGTACCACAGATACGCAGTATTTT	CASSPRLAGTTDTQYF	TRBV18	TRBD2	TRBJ2-3	.
TGTGCCAGCTCCCCCAGGACGCGCAGCGGACAAGAGACCCAGTACTTC	CASSPRTRSGQETQYF	TRBV7-2	.	TRBJ2-5	many